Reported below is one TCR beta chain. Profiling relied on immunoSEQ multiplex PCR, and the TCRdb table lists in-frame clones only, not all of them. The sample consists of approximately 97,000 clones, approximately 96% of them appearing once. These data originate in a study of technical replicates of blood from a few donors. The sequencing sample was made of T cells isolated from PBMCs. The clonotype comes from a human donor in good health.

The CDR3 nucleotides are TGTGCCAGCAGCGAGGGACTAGCGGGAGGCTCCCGCACAGATACGCAGTATTTT. Protein: CASSEGLAGGSRTDTQYF. The V call is TRBV9, the J call TRBJ2-3; 15 nucleotides match TRBD2. CDR3 length equals 18 residues. Germline CDR1 and CDR2: SGDLS and YYNGEE. J lost 1 base, V lost 3 bases, and 6 bases had no gene match.